The entry that follows covers one TCR beta chain sequence. Here immunoSEQ multiplex PCR was the method, and the copy in TCRdb shows in-frame clones only, minus some. The sample records just under 60,000 clones, 90% to 95% being singletons. The data derive from a study of technical replicates of blood from a few donors. Trimming cost V 4 bases and J 5 bases, with 11 bases left between them. Germline V gene lookup returns CDR1 SQVTM and CDR2 ANQGSEA. The CDR3 consists of 12 residues. The TCR originated in a human donor in good health. Some clones in this sample may be carry-over from other donors' samples. The source material was PBMCs. This chain joins TRBV29-1 and TRBJ2-5, with a weak D call TRBD2 (5 bases). CDR3 in DNA: TGCAGCGTTGGGGGTAGGGAGGAGACCCAGTACTTC. Its translation is CSVGGREETQYF.